The text below deals with one TCR beta chain. Trimming pared 4 bases from V and 5 bases from J, leaving 20 bases between. Germline CDR1 and CDR2: MNHEY and SMNVEV (reference sequence). CDR3 length equals 16 residues. This entry belongs to a study of shared T cell receptors in the human thymus. Produced via immunoSEQ multiplex PCR; TCRdb's table is partial and in-frame only. There are approximately 760,000 clones in the sample; roughly 85% occur only once, and roughly 0.01% lies in the top ten. These same data were also listed under a study on human thymus T cells. As that study records: Donors were healthy Finnish infants having corrective surgery for congenital heart defects.

The sample consisted of thymocytes. The chain is built from TRBV27 and TRBJ2-5; D is perhaps TRBD2 (6 bases). This receptor was obtained from a girl less than two years old with a congenital heart defect. CDR3 amino acids: CASSYPGLNGGETQYF. CDR3 nucleotides: TGTGCCAGCAGTTATCCGGGACTCAACGGCGGGGAGACCCAGTACTTC.